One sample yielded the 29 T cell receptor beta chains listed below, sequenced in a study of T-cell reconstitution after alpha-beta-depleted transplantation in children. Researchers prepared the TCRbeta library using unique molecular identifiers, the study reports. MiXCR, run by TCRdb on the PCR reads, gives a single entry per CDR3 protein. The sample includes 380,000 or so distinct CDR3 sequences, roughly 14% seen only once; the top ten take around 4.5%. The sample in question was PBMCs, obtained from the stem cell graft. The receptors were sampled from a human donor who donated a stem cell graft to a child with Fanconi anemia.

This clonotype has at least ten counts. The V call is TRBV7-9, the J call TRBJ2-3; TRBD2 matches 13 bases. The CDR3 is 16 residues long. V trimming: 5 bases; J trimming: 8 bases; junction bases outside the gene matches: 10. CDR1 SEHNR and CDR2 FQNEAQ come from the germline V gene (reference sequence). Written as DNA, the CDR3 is TGTGCCAGCAGCATAGGACTAGCGGGGGCCGGGGGTACGCAGTATTTT. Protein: CASSIGLAGAGGTQYF.

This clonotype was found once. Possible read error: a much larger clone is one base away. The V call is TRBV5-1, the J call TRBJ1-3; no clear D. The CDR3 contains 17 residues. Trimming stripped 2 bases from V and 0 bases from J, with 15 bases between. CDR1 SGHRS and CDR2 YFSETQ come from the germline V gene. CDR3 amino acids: CASSFVGRRTSGNTIYF. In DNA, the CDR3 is TGCGCCAGCAGCTTTGTGGGCAGGAGGACCTCTGGAAACACCATATATTTT.

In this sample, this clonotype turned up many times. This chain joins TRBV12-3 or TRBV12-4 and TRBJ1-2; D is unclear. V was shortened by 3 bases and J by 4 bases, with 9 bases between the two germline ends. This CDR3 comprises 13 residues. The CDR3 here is CASSFFSRYGYTF. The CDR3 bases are TGTGCCAGCAGTTTTTTTTCTCGCTATGGCTACACCTTC.

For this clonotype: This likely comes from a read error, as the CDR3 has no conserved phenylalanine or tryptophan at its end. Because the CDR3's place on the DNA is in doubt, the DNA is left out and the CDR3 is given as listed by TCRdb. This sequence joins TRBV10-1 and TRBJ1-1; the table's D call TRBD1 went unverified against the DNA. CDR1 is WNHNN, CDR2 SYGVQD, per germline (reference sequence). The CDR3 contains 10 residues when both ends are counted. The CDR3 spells CASSVVWGKR.

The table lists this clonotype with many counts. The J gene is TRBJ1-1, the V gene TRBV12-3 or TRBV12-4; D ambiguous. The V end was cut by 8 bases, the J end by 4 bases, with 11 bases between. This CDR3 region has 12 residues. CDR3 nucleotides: TGTGCCAGCCTAGACTCACCCACTGAAGCTTTCTTT. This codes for CASLDSPTEAFF.

This CDR3 reads CATSRAQNYGYTF. The CDR3 DNA reads TGTGCCACCAGCAGAGCACAGAACTATGGCTACACCTTC. The chain has TRBV15 and TRBJ1-2; no clear D. The V gene lost 1 base and the J gene lost 2 bases, with 5 bases spanning the gap. The CDR3 contains 13 residues. Germline assignment: CDR1 LNHNV and CDR2 YYDKDF (reference sequence).

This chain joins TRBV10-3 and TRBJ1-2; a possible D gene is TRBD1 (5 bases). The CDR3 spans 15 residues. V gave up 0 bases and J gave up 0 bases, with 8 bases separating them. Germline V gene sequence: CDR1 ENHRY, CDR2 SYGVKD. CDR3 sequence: CAISESLGANYGYTF. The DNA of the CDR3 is TGTGCCATCAGTGAGTCTTTGGGGGCTAACTATGGCTACACCTTC.

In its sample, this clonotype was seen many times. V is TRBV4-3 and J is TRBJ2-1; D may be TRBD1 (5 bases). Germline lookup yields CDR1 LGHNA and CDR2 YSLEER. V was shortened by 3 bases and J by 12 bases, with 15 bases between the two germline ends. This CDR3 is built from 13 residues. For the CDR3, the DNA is TGCGCCAGCAGCCATACAGAAGGAAGGGGGCAGTTCTTC. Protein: CASSHTEGRGQFF.

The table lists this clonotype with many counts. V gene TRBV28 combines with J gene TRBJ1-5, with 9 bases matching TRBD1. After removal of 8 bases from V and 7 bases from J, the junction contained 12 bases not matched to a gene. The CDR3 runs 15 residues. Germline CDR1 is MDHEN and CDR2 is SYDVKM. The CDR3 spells CASLKDRGGGQPQHF. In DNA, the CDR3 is TGTGCCAGCTTAAAGGACAGGGGTGGTGGCCAGCCCCAGCATTTT.

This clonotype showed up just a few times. Here the CDR3 reads CASSSTSGWGTQYF. The CDR3 DNA sequence: TGTGCCAGCAGCTCCACTAGCGGGTGGGGGACCCAGTACTTC. This chain links TRBV7-7 with TRBJ2-5; 9 bases line up with TRBD2. After removal of 4 bases from V and 7 bases from J, the junction contained 7 bases not matched to a gene. CDR1 and CDR2 from the germline V gene are SSHAT and FNYEAQ (reference sequence). The CDR3 length is 14 residues.

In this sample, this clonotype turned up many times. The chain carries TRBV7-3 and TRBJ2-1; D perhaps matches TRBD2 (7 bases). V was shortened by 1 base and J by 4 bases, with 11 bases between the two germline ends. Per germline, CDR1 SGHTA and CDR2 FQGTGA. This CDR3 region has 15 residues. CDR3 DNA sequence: TGTGCCAGCAGCTTAAGGGGGGGCCCTTACAATGAGCAGTTCTTC. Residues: CASSLRGGPYNEQFF.

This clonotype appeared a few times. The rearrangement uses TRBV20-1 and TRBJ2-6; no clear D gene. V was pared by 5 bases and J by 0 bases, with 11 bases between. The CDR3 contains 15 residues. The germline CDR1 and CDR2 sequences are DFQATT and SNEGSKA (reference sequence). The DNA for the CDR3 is TGCAGTGCTCGGATTCGTACCTCTGGGGCCAACGTCCTGACTTTC. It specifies CSARIRTSGANVLTF.

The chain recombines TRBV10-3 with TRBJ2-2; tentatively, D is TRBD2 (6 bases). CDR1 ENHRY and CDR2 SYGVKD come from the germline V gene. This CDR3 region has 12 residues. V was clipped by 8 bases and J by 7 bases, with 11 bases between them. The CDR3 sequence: CAIGGLIGELFF. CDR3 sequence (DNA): TGTGCCATCGGGGGACTCATCGGGGAGCTGTTTTTT.

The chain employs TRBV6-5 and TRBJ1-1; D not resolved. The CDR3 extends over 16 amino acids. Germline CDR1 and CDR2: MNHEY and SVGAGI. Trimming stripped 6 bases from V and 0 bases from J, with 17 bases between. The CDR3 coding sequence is TGTGCCAGCAGGGGCTGGGGAAGTCTCATGAACACTGAAGCTTTCTTT. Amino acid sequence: CASRGWGSLMNTEAFF.

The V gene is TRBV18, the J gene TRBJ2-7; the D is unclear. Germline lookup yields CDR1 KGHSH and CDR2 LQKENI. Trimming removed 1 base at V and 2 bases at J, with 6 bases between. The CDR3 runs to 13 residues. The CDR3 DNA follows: TGTGCCAGCTCACCACGCCGAGCCTACGAGCAGTACTTC. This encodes CASSPRRAYEQYF. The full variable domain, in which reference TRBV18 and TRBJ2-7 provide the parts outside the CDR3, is NAGVMQNPRHLVRRRGQEARLRCSPMKGHSHVYWYRQLPEEGLKFMVYLQKENIIDESGMPKERFSAEFPKEGPSILRIQQVVRGDSAAYFCASSPRRAYEQYFGPGTRLTVT.

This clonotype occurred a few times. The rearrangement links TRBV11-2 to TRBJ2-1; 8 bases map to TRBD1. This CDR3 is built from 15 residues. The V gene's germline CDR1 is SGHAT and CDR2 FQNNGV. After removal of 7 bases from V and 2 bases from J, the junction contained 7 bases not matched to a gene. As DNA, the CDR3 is TGTGCCAGCATCGGGACAGGTACCCCCTACAATGAGCAGTTCTTC. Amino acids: CASIGTGTPYNEQFF.

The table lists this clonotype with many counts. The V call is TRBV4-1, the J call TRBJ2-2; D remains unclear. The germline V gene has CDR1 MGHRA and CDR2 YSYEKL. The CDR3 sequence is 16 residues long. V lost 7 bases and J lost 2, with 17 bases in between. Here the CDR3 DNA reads TGCGCCAGCAATTTCGCTGTGGCAGCCAACACCGGGGAGCTGTTTTTT. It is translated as CASNFAVAANTGELFF.

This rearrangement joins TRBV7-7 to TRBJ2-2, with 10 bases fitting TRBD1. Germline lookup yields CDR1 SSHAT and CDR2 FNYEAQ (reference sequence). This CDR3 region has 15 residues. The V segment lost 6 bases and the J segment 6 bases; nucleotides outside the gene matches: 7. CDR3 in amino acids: CASRSGTGVAGELFF. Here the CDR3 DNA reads TGTGCCAGCAGATCCGGGACAGGGGTTGCCGGGGAGCTGTTTTTT.

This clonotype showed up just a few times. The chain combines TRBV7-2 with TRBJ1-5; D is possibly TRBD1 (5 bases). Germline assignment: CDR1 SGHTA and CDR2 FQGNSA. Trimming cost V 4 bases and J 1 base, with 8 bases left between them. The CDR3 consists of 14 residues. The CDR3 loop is CASSWGRSNQPQHF. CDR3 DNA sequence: TGTGCCAGCAGCTGGGGACGGAGCAATCAGCCCCAGCATTTT.

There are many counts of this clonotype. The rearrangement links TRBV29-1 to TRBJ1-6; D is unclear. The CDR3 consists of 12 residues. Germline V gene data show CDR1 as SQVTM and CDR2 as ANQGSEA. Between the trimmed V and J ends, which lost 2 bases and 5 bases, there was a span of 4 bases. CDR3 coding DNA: TGCAGCGTTGAACGGAATAATTCACCCCTCCACTTT. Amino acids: CSVERNNSPLHF.

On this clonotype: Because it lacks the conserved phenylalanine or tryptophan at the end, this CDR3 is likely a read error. As DNA, the CDR3 is TGTGCCAGCAGTGAAGACGGCAGAACGAATCAGCCCCAGCATTCT. It yields the protein CASSEDGRTNQPQHS. The chain joins TRBV2 to TRBJ1-5, with D hard to call. The CDR3 has 15 amino acids. V was pared by 1 base and J by 4 bases, with 11 bases between. Germline V gives CDR1 SNHLY, CDR2 FYNNEI.

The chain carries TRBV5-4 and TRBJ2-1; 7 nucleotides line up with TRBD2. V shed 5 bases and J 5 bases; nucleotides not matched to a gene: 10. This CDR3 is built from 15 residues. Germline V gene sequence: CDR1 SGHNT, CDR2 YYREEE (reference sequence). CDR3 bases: TGTGCCAGCAGTTTCGGGGGGAACCAAGACAATGAGCAGTTCTTC. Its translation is CASSFGGNQDNEQFF.

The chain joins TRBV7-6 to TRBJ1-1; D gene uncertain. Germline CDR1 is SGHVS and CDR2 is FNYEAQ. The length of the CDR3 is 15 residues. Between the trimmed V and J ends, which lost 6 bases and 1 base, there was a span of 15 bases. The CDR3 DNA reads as TGTGCCAGCAGTCCCGCCATTGGGCAGAACACTGAAGCTTTCTTT. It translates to CASSPAIGQNTEAFF.

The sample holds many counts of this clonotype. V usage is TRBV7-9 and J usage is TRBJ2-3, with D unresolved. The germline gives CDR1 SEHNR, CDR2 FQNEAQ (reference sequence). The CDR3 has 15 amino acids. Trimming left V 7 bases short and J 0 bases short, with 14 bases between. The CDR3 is CASTEGRSSTDTQYF. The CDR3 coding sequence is TGTGCCAGCACCGAAGGCAGATCTAGCACAGATACGCAGTATTTT. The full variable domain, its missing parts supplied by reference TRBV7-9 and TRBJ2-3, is DTGVSQNPRHKITKRGQNVTFRCDPISEHNRLYWYRQTLGQGPEFLTYFQNEAQLEKSRLLSDRFSAERPKGSFSTLEIQRTEQGDSAMYLCASTEGRSSTDTQYFGPGTRLTVL.

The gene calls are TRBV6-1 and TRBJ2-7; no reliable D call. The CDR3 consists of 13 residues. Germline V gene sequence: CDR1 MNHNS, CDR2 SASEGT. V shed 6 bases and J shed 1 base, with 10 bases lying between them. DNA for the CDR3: TGTGCCAGCAGGGGATCCCCATCCTACGAGCAGTACTTC. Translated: CASRGSPSYEQYF.

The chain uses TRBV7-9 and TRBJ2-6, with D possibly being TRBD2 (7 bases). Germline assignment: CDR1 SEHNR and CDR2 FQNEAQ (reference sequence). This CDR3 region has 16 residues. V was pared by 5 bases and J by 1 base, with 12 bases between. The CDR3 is CASSQAGQSGANVLTF. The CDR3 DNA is TGTGCCAGCAGCCAAGCGGGACAATCTGGGGCCAACGTCCTGACTTTC.

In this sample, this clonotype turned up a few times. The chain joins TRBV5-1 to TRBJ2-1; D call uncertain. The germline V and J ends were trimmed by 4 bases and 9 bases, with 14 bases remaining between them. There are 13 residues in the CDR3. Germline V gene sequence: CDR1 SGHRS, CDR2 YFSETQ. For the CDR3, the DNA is TGCGCCAGCAGCCCGTGGGGTCCGGGTGAGCAGTTCTTC. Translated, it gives CASSPWGPGEQFF.

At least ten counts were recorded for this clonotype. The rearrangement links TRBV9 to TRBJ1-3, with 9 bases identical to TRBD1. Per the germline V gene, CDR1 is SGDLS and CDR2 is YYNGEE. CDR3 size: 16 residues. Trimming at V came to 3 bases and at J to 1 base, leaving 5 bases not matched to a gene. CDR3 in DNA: TGTGCCAGCAGCGCGGACAGGGGAATTTCTGGAAACACCATATATTTT. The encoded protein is CASSADRGISGNTIYF.

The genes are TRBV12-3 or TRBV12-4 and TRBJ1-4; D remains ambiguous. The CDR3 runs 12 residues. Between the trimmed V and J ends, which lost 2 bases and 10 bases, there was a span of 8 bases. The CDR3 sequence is CASSLQEGKLFF. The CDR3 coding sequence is TGTGCCAGCAGTTTACAGGAAGGAAAACTGTTTTTT.